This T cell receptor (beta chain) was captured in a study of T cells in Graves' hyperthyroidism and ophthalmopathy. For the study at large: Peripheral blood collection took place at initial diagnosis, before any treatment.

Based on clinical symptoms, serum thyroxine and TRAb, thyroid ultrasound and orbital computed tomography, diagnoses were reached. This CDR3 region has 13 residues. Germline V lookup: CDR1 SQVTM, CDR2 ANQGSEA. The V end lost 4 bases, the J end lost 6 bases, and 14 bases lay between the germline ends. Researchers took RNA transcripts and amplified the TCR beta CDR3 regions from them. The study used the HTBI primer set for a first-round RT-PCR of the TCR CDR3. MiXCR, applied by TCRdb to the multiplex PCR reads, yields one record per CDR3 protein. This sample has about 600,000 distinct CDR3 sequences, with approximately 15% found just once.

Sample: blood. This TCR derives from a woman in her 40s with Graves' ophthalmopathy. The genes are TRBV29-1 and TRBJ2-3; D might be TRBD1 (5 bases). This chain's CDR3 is CSVGSGARDTQYF. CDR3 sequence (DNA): TGCAGCGTTGGGTCTGGGGCTAGGGATACGCAGTATTTT.